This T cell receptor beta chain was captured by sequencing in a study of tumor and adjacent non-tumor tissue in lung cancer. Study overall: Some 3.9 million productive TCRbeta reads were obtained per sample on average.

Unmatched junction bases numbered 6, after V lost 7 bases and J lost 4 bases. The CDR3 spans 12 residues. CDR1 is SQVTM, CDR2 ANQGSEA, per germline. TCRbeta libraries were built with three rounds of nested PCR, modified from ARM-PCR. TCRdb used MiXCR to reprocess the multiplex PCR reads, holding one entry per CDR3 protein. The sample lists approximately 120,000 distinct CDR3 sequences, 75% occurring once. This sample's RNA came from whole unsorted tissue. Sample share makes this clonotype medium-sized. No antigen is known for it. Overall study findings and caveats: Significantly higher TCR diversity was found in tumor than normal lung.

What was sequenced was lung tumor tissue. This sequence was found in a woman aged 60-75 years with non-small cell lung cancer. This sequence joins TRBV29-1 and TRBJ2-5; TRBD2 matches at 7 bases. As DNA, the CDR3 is TGCAGCGCCCGTCGCGGGGGAGAGACCCAGTACTTC. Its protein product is CSARRGGETQYF.